This T cell receptor (beta chain) is from a study of spatial heterogeneity in lung cancer. Study overall: The count of detected beta-chain sequences consistently exceeded that of alpha-chain sequences. Study-wide results and caveats: For expanded intratumoral alpha and beta TCRs, counts tracked tumor mutation counts. Coverage of tumor T cells, by estimate, reached 6.5% to 8% for alpha chains and about 13% for beta chains.

The time point: sample taken at primary tumor resection. Unsorted samples of tumor, nontumor lung or frozen PBMC had their whole RNA sequenced. This CDR3 is built from 14 residues. Looked up from germline, CDR1 is MNHNY and CDR2 is SVGAGI (reference sequence). The V end was cut by 2 bases, the J end by 8 bases, with 14 bases between. This clonotype was seen many times. Its matching antigen is unknown. Via MiXCR, TCRdb re-called the 5' RACE reads, giving one row per CDR3 protein. This sample carries roughly 23,000 distinct CDR3 sequences, around 4.8% of them seen once, and the ten largest clones take 9% to 10%.

The sequencing here drew on lung tumor tissue, taken at surgery. The sequence was collected from a male donor with early-stage non-small cell lung cancer. The chain has TRBV6-6 and TRBJ2-3; no firm D call. CDR3 loop: CASSYDLHIGTQYF. The CDR3 coding sequence is TGTGCCAGCAGTTACGACCTCCACATAGGTACGCAGTATTTT.